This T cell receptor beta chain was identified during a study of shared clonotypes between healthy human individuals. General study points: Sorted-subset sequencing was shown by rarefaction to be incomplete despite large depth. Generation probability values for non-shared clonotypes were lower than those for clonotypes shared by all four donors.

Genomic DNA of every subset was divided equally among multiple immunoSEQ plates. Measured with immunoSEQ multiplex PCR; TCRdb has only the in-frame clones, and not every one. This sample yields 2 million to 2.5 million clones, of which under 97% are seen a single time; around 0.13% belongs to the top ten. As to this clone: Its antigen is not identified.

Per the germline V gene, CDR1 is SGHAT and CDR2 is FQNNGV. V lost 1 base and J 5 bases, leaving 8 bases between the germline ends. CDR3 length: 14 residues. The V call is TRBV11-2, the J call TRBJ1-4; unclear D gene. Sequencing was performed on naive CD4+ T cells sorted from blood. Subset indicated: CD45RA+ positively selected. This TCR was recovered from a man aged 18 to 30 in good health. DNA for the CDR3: TGTGCCAGCAGCTTAGGGACCGGGAATGAAAAACTGTTTTTT. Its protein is CASSLGTGNEKLFF.